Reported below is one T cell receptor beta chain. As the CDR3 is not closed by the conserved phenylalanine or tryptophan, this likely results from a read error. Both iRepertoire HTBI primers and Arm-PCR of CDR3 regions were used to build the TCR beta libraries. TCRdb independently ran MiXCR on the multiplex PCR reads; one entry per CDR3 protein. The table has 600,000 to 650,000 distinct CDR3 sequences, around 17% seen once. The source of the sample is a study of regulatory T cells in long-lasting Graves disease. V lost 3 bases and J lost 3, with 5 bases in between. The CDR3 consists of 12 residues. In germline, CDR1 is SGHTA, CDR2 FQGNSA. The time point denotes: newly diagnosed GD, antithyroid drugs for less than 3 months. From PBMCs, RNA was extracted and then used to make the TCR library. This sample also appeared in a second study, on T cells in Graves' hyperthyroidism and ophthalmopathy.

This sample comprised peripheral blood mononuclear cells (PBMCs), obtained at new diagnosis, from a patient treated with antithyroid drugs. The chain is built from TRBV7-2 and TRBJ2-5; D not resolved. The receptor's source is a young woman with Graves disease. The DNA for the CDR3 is TGTGCCAGCAGCTTTCTGGAAGAGACCCAGTACTCC. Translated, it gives CASSFLEETQYS.